The 24 T cell receptor beta chains in this list originate from one sample, sequenced in a study of CD8+ T cells in alopecia areata (dated 2018 in TCRdb). The method behind the library was the immunoSEQ multiplex PCR assay. RNA was extracted from all samples and reverse transcribed into cDNA as template for TCR sequencing. This is the immuneACCESS table as TCRdb keeps it, with only in-frame sequences that have V and J called. A part of the clones is gone; compared with another copy, unresolved V genes explain less than half, and the rest is unexplained. The sample records about 110,000 clones, approximately 59% of which are singletons. The ten largest clonotypes hold 20% of the sample. Sequenced material: CD8+ T cells sorted from blood. The receptors were gathered from a human donor in good health.

This clone was observed a single time. The chain is built from TRBV27 and TRBJ2-5; 10 nucleotides line up with TRBD2. The CDR3 has 17 amino acids. V dropped 4 bases and J dropped 5; count of bases not matched to a gene: 13. Germline CDR1 MNHEY, CDR2 SMNVEV (reference sequence). The CDR3 nucleotides are TGTGCCAGCAGTTCCCGGATAGCGGGGGGCCCAACGGAGACCCAGTACTTC. Translating it yields CASSSRIAGGPTETQYF.

The rearrangement links TRBV10-3 to TRBJ2-5, with TRBD2 identical over 9 bases. Germline CDR1 reads ENHRY; CDR2 reads SYGVKD. CDR3 length: 15 residues. V lost 4 bases and J lost 5; bases outside the gene matches: 8. In nucleotides, the CDR3 is TGTGCCATCAGTGCTGGCGGGGGGGCCGTTGAGACCCAGTACTTC. Protein sequence: CAISAGGGAVETQYF.

The rearrangement links TRBV7-9 to TRBJ1-2; D may be TRBD1 (6 bases). CDR3 size: 13 residues. V gave up 5 bases and J gave up 5 bases, with 12 bases separating them. CDR1 is SEHNR, CDR2 FQNEAQ, per germline (reference sequence). Written as DNA, the CDR3 is TGTGCCAGCAGCCGAGGACAGACATATGGCTACACCTTC. Translated: CASSRGQTYGYTF.

This clone showed up many times. The CDR3 sequence: CAVLTGYNEQFF. The CDR3, as DNA: TGTGCCGTACTGACAGGGTACAATGAGCAGTTCTTC. This chain connects TRBV2 to TRBJ2-1; 7 positions match TRBD1. CDR3 length: 12 residues. Germline CDR1 and CDR2: SNHLY and FYNNEI. Trimming at V came to 11 bases and at J to 4 bases, leaving 5 bases not matched to a gene.

This sequence joins TRBV2 and TRBJ2-5; tentative D call: TRBD1 (5 bases). CDR1 and CDR2 (germline): SNHLY, FYNNEI. The CDR3 contains 13 residues. V was shortened by 7 bases and J by 0 bases, with 9 bases between the two germline ends. CDR3 loop: CASIDRNQETQYF. CDR3 sequence (DNA): TGTGCCAGCATTGACAGAAACCAAGAGACCCAGTACTTC.

The rearrangement uses TRBV5-6 and TRBJ2-7; the D is unclear. Germline assignment: CDR1 SGHDT and CDR2 YYEEEE. V shed 2 bases and J shed 9 bases, with 12 bases lying between them. This CDR3 region has 12 residues. CDR3 protein: CASSFVGLGQYF. In nucleotides, the CDR3 is TGTGCCAGCAGCTTCGTCGGTCTCGGGCAGTACTTC.

The rearrangement uses TRBV30 and TRBJ2-2, with a possible D match to TRBD2 (5 bases). This CDR3 is built from 13 residues. Germline CDR1 reads GTSNPN; CDR2 reads SVGIG (reference sequence). V gave up 5 bases and J gave up 6 bases, with 13 bases separating them. This CDR3 is CAWDSVGAGELFF. CDR3 DNA: TGTGCCTGGGATAGTGTGGGAGCCGGGGAGCTGTTTTTT.

In nucleotides, the CDR3 is TGCGCCAGCAGGTGGGGACTGAGACCCGAGACCCAGTACTTC. Amino acids: CASRWGLRPETQYF. This chain links TRBV5-1 with TRBJ2-5; tentatively, D is TRBD2 (6 bases). CDR1 SGHRS and CDR2 YFSETQ come from the germline V gene. This CDR3 has 14 residues. V dropped 5 bases and J dropped 5 bases, with 16 bases sitting between them.

CDR3: CASSDPTTGGGTDTQYF. The CDR3 coding sequence is TGTGCCAGCAGCGATCCTACAACCGGGGGGGGCACAGATACGCAGTATTTT. The genes are TRBV9 and TRBJ2-3; 8 bases align to TRBD2. The CDR3 runs to 17 residues. Germline V gene lookup returns CDR1 SGDLS and CDR2 YYNGEE. Trimming removed 3 bases from V and 1 base from J; junction bases left unmatched: 10.

V and J are TRBV29-1 and TRBJ2-5, with TRBD1 matching 7 bases. Germline V gene data show CDR1 as SQVTM and CDR2 as ANQGSEA. The CDR3 totals 11 residues. V was clipped by 7 bases and J by 12 bases; unmatched bases: 11. In DNA form, the CDR3 reads TGCAGCGCTACACTAGGGACAGAAGAGTACTTC. It yields the protein CSATLGTEEYF. The whole variable domain, filled in from reference TRBV29-1 and TRBJ2-5, reads SAVISQKPSRDICQRGTSLTIQCQVDSQVTMMFWYRQQPGQSLTLIATANQGSEATYESGFVIDKFPISRPNLTFSTLTVSNMSPEDSSIYLCSATLGTEEYFGPGTRLLVL.

V usage is TRBV30 and J usage is TRBJ2-7, with D maybe TRBD2 (5 bases). The germline CDR1 and CDR2 sequences are GTSNPN and SVGIG (reference sequence). The CDR3 runs 14 residues. Trimming cost V 4 bases and J 5 bases, with 18 bases left between them. CDR3 DNA sequence: TGTGCCTGGAACGACTTTCCCGGGAAAAACGAGCAGTACTTC. Translation: CAWNDFPGKNEQYF. Supplemented by reference TRBV30 and TRBJ2-7, the full variable domain reads SQTIHQWPATLVQPVGSPLSLECTVEGTSNPNLYWYRQAAGRGLQLLFYSVGIGQISSEVPQNLSASRPQDRQFILSSKKLLLSDSGFYLCAWNDFPGKNEQYFGPGTRLTVT.

The chain is built from TRBV14 and TRBJ1-2; D gene ambiguous. V dropped 0 bases and J dropped 5 bases, with 10 bases sitting between them. The germline V gene has CDR1 SGHDN and CDR2 FVKESK. There are 14 residues in the CDR3. In DNA form, the CDR3 reads TGTGCCAGCAGCCAAGACCACGAGGTTTATGGCTACACCTTC. This gives the protein CASSQDHEVYGYTF.

The chain combines TRBV6-6 with TRBJ2-6; D gene ambiguous. V lost 8 bases and J lost 2, with 10 bases in between. This CDR3 has 14 residues. The germline V gene has CDR1 MNHNY and CDR2 SVGAGI (reference sequence). CDR3 sequence: CASESLPGANVLTF. CDR3 in DNA: TGTGCCAGCGAATCCCTGCCTGGGGCCAACGTCCTGACTTTC.

The rearrangement links TRBV11-2 to TRBJ2-3; D not resolved. CDR1 and CDR2 (germline): SGHAT, FQNNGV. This CDR3 is 14 amino acids long. Trimming left V 5 bases short and J 3 bases short, with 12 bases between. The CDR3 DNA reads as TGTGCCAGCAGCCAACTGCTAGGGACAGATACGCAGTATTTT. It translates to CASSQLLGTDTQYF.

This rearrangement joins TRBV4-3 to TRBJ2-7; 9 bases are a match to TRBD1. Losses at the gene ends were 3 bases for V and 5 bases for J; bases not matched to a gene: 8. The CDR3 is 15 residues long. In germline, CDR1 is LGHNA, CDR2 YSLEER. CDR3 protein: CASSQGYRGPDEQYF. CDR3 coding DNA: TGCGCCAGCAGCCAGGGCTACAGGGGGCCCGACGAGCAGTACTTC.

The CDR3 protein is CASVRDYEQYF. In nucleotides, the CDR3 is TGTGCCAGCGTCCGCGACTACGAGCAGTACTTC. V usage is TRBV6-6 and J usage is TRBJ2-7; D not certain. This CDR3 has 11 residues. V dropped 8 bases and J dropped 3 bases, with 8 bases sitting between them. Per the germline V gene, CDR1 is MNHNY and CDR2 is SVGAGI (reference sequence).

The gene calls are TRBV6-5 and TRBJ2-3, with 9 bases identical to TRBD2. The V gene's germline CDR1 is MNHEY and CDR2 SVGAGI. The V gene end was trimmed by 10 bases and the J gene end by 4 bases; junction bases not matched to a gene: 12. This CDR3 is built from 15 residues. The CDR3 sequence is CATGPLAGRPDTQYF. CDR3 coding DNA: TGTGCCACCGGTCCGCTAGCGGGGAGGCCAGATACGCAGTATTTT.

V and J are TRBV19 and TRBJ2-7; possibly TRBD1 for D (5 bases). CDR1 is LNHDA, CDR2 SQIVND, per germline (reference sequence). Deletions cut 6 bases from V and 2 bases from J, with 11 bases between. CDR3 length: 13 amino acids. In nucleotides, the CDR3 is TGTGCCAGTAGCTGGGGCAGTCCCTACGAGCAGTACTTC. This translates into CASSWGSPYEQYF.

There are a few counts of this clone. This chain joins TRBV19 and TRBJ2-3, with 11 bases matching TRBD1. The germline V gene encodes CDR1 LNHDA and CDR2 SQIVND (reference sequence). CDR3 size: 16 residues. Trimming took 5 bases from V and 5 from J; bases not matched to a gene: 9. The CDR3 DNA reads TGTGCCAGTAGTCTTCGGACAGGGGGCAGGGAAGATACGCAGTATTTT. Protein sequence: CASSLRTGGREDTQYF.

The chain carries TRBV15 and TRBJ2-6; D unresolved. V shed 1 base and J shed 3 bases, with 4 bases lying between them. This CDR3 comprises 14 residues. Germline-derived CDR1 and CDR2 are LNHNV and YYDKDF (reference sequence). CDR3 sequence (DNA): TGTGCCACCAGCAGAGTGGATGGGGCCAACGTCCTGACTTTC. It translates to CATSRVDGANVLTF.

This clone was counted once. The rearrangement joins TRBV9 to TRBJ2-7, with no clear D. Trimming removed 0 bases at V and 3 bases at J, with 10 bases between. Germline CDR1 and CDR2: SGDLS and YYNGEE. The CDR3 runs 14 residues. In nucleotides, the CDR3 is TGTGCCAGCAGCGTAGGTTCAGGCTACTACGAGCAGTACTTC. Its protein product is CASSVGSGYYEQYF.

This clone was seen only once. V usage is TRBV7-8 and J usage is TRBJ2-1; no definite D call. This CDR3 is built from 12 residues. Trimming stripped 1 base from V and 11 bases from J, with 9 bases between. CDR1 and CDR2 (germline): SGHVS, FQNEAQ. The CDR3 is CASSLGLGQQFF. CDR3 bases: TGTGCCAGCAGCTTAGGGCTGGGCCAGCAGTTCTTC.

This chain joins TRBV7-8 and TRBJ2-1; no clear D. Trimming cost V 1 base and J 3 bases, with 13 bases left between them. The CDR3 contains 16 residues. Looked up from germline, CDR1 is SGHVS and CDR2 is FQNEAQ. DNA of the CDR3: TGTGCCAGCAGCTTAGAAAGGGATTCCTTCTACAATGAGCAGTTCTTC. Protein: CASSLERDSFYNEQFF.

The J gene is TRBJ1-1, the V gene TRBV5-6; the D gene is possibly TRBD1 (5 bases). The CDR3 sequence is 13 residues long. V gave up 2 bases and J gave up 6 bases, with 11 bases separating them. Per the germline V gene, CDR1 is SGHDT and CDR2 is YYEEEE. CDR3 region: CASSLGWGAEAFF. DNA for the CDR3: TGTGCCAGCAGCTTAGGTTGGGGGGCTGAAGCTTTCTTT.